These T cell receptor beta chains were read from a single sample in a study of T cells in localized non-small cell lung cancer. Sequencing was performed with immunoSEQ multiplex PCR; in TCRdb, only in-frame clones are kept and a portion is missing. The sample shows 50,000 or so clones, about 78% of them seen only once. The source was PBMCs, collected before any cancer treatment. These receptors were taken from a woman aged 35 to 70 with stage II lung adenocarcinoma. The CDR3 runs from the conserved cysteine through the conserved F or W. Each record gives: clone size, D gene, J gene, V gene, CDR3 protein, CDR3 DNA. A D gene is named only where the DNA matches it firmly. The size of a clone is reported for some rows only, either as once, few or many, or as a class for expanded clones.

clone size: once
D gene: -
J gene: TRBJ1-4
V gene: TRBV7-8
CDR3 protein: CASSLEREGTINEKLFF
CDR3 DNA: TGTGCCAGCAGCTTAGAAAGAGAGGGGACGATTAATGAAAAACTGTTTTTT

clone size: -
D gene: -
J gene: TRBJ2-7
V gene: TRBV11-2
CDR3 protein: CASSPTGVGYEQYF
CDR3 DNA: TGTGCCAGCAGCCCTACGGGGGTCGGCTACGAGCAGTACTTC

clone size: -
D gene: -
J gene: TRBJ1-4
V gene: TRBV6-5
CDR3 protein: CASSSSHSPNEKLFF
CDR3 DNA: TGTGCCAGCAGTTCCTCCCACAGCCCAAATGAAAAACTGTTTTTT

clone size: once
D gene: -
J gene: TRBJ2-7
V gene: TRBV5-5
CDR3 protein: CASSLAGISYEQYF
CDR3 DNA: TGTGCCAGCAGCTTGGCGGGGATTTCCTACGAGCAGTACTTC

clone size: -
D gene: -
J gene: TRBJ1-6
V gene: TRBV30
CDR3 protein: CAWSEYRYSPLHF
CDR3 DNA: TGTGCCTGGAGTGAATACCGGTACTCACCCCTCCACTTT

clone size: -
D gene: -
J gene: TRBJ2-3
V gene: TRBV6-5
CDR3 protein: CASSYGPNTDTQYF
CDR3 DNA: TGTGCCAGCAGTTACGGTCCAAACACAGATACGCAGTATTTT

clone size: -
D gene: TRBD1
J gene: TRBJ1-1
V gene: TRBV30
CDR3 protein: CAWTLGQGVVEAFF
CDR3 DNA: TGTGCCTGGACCCTCGGACAGGGGGTCGTAGAAGCTTTCTTT

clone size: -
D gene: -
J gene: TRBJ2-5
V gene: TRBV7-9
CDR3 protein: CASSLAGQRPQETQYF
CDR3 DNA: TGTGCCAGCAGCTTAGCAGGGCAGCGGCCCCAAGAGACCCAGTACTTC

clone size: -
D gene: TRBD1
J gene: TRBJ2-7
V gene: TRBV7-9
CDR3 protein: CASSRPGQGVVEQYF
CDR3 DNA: TGTGCCAGCAGCCGTCCGGGACAGGGGGTTGTCGAGCAGTACTTC

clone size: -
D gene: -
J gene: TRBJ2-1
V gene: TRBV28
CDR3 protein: CASSFRDGFYNEQFF
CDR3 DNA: TGTGCCAGCAGTTTCCGGGACGGTTTTTACAATGAGCAGTTCTTC

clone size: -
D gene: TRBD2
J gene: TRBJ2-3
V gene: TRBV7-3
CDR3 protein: CASSPAGGGPSTDTQYF
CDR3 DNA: TGTGCCAGCAGCCCCGCCGGGGGGGGGCCGAGCACAGATACGCAGTATTTT

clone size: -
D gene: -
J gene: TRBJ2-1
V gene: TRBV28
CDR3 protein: CASSLEGVNEQFF
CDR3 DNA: TGTGCCAGCAGTTTAGAGGGGGTGAATGAGCAGTTCTTC

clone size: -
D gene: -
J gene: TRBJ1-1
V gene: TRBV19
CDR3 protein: CASSPPRTAEAFF
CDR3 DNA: TGTGCCAGTAGCCCCCCTAGGACAGCTGAAGCTTTCTTT

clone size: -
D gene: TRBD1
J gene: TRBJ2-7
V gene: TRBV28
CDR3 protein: CASSSGQSYEQYF
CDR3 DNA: TGTGCCAGCAGTTCGGGACAGAGCTACGAGCAGTACTTC

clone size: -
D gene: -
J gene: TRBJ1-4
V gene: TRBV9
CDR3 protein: CASSTGRTTGNEKLFF
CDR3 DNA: TGTGCCAGCAGCACCGGACGGACGACGGGTAATGAAAAACTGTTTTTT

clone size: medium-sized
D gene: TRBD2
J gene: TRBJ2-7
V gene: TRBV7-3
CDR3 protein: CASSFEAGGRYEQYF
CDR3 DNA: TGTGCCAGCAGCTTCGAGGCGGGGGGTCGGTACGAGCAGTACTTC

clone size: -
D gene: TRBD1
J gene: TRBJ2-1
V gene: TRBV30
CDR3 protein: CAWRTGLSYNEQFF
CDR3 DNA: TGTGCCTGGCGGACAGGGCTTTCGTACAATGAGCAGTTCTTC

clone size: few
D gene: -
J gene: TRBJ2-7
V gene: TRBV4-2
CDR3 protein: CASSQDLASEQYF
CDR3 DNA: TGTGCCAGCAGCCAAGATTTAGCCTCCGAGCAGTACTTC

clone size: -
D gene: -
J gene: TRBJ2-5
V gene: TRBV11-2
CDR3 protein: CASSLNTGEGETQYF
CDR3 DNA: TGTGCCAGCAGCCTCAATACAGGGGAGGGAGAGACCCAGTACTTC

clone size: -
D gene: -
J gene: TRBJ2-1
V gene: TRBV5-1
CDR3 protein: CASSLAYNEQFF
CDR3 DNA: TGCGCCAGCAGCTTGGCCTACAATGAGCAGTTCTTC

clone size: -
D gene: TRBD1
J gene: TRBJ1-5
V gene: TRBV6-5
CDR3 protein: CASSPTWTGDQPQHF
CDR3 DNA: TGTGCCAGCAGCCCAACTTGGACAGGGGATCAGCCCCAGCATTTT

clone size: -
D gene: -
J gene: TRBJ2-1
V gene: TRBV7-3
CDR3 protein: CASSAGTVEGNEQFF
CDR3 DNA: TGTGCCAGCAGCGCTGGGACAGTGGAGGGCAATGAGCAGTTCTTC

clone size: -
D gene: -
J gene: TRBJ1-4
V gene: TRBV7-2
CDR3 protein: CASSLAGTTNEKLFF
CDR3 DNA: TGTGCCAGCAGCTTAGCCGGGACAACTAATGAAAAACTGTTTTTT

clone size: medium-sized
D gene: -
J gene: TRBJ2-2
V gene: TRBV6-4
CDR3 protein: CASSDRTGELFF
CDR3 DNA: TGTGCCAGCAGTGACCGGACCGGGGAGCTGTTTTTT

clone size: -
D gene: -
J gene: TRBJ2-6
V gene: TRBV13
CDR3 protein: CASSSSGSGANVLTF
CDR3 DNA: TGTGCCAGCAGCTCCTCGGGCTCTGGGGCCAACGTCCTGACTTTC

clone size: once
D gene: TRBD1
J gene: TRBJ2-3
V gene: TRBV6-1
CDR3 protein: CASSEWSGGRADTQYF
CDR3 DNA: TGTGCCAGCAGTGAATGGTCAGGGGGTAGAGCAGATACGCAGTATTTT

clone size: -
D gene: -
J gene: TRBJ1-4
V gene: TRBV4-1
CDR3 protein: CASSLRGQAQEKLFF
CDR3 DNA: TGCGCCAGCAGCCTAAGAGGACAAGCTCAAGAAAAACTGTTTTTT

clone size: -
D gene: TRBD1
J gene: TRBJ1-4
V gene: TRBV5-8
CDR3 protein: CATTGQSINEKLFF
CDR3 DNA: TGTGCCACCACGGGACAGAGTATTAATGAAAAACTGTTTTTT

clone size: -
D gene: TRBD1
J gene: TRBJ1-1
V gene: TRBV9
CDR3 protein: CASSQGDTEAFF
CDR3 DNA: TGTGCCAGCAGCCAGGGGGACACTGAAGCTTTCTTT

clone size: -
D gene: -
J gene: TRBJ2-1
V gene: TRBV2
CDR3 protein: CASISGPGQKQFF
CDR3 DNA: TGTGCCAGCATTTCGGGCCCCGGGCAGAAGCAGTTCTTC

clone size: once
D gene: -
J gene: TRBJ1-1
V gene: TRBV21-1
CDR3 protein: CASSSPGAGGTEAFF
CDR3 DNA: TGTGCCAGCAGCTCCCCCGGGGCTGGGGGCACTGAAGCTTTCTTT

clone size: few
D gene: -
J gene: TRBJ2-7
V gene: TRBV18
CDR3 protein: CASSPEAISYEQYF
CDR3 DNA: TGTGCCAGCTCACCAGAAGCGATCTCCTACGAGCAGTACTTC

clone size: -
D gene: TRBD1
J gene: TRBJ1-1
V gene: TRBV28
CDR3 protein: CASRGGTVLNTEAFF
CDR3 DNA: TGTGCCAGCAGGGGGGGGACAGTTCTCAACACTGAAGCTTTCTTT

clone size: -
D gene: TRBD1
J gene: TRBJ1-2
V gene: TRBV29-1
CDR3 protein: CSVVVGGSGYTF
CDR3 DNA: TGCAGCGTTGTAGTAGGGGGCTCTGGCTACACCTTC

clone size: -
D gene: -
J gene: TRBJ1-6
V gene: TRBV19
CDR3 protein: CASSGMDPNNSPLHF
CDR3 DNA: TGTGCCAGTTCAGGGATGGATCCGAATAATTCACCCCTCCACTTT

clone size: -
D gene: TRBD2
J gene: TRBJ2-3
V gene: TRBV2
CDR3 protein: CASRGSGVADTQYF
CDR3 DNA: TGTGCCAGCAGGGGCAGCGGGGTTGCAGATACGCAGTATTTT

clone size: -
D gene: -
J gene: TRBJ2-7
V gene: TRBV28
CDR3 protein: CASSLGGSSYEQYF
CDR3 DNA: TGTGCCAGCAGTTTAGGGGGGAGCTCCTACGAGCAGTACTTC

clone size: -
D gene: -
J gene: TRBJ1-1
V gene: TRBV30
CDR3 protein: CAWSWEANTEAFF
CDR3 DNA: TGTGCCTGGAGTTGGGAGGCGAACACTGAAGCTTTCTTT

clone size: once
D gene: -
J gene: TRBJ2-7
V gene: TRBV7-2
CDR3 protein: CASSKVGSGTPVYEQYF
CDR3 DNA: TGTGCCAGCAGCAAAGTCGGATCCGGGACACCCGTCTACGAGCAGTACTTC

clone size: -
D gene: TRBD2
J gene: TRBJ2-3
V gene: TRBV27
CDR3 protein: CASSNSGGGTQYF
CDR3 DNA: TGTGCCAGCAGTAATAGCGGGGGCGGTACGCAGTATTTT

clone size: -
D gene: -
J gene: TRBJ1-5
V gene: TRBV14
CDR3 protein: CASSQGPVTGILSNQPQHF
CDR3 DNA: TGTGCCAGCAGCCAAGGGCCGGTCACTGGAATTCTTAGCAATCAGCCCCAGCATTTT

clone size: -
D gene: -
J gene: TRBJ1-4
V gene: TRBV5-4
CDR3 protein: CASSPDIQEKLFF
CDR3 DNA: TGTGCCAGCAGCCCTGACATACAAGAAAAACTGTTTTTT

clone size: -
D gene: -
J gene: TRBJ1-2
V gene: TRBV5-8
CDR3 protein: CASSFDSSGWYGYTF
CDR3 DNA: TGTGCCAGCAGCTTTGACTCCTCTGGTTGGTATGGCTACACCTTC